The T cell receptor beta chain described here comes from a study of a mutant IDH1 vaccine in newly diagnosed glioma. Overall study: Following radiotherapy alone, or alongside temozolomide cycles, vaccination was started after an interval of 4-6 weeks.

Time point: week 5, during vaccination. Every vaccination contained 300 ug of the mutant IDH1 20-mer peptide and was paired with topical imiquimod. Profiling relied on immunoSEQ multiplex PCR, and the TCRdb table lists in-frame clones only, not all of them. Here the sample spans 25,000 to 35,000 clones, 87% being singletons. To note about this clone: The antigen is not known.

This TCR came from a woman aged 40-49 years with glioma. Some clones in this sample may be carry-over from other donors' samples. This sample comprised peripheral blood mononuclear cells (PBMCs), obtained from a glioma patient whose treatment included an IDH1 peptide vaccine.

CDR3 residues: CASSLLWGRGTYEQYF. CDR3 coding DNA: TGTGCCAGCAGTTTATTATGGGGTCGGGGGACCTACGAGCAGTACTTC. V gene TRBV28 combines with J gene TRBJ2-7; the D gene is possibly TRBD2 (6 bases). In germline, CDR1 is MDHEN, CDR2 SYDVKM. The CDR3 runs to 16 residues. Trimming took 1 base from V and 2 from J, leaving 15 bases between them.